This T cell receptor beta chain was captured in a study of blood T cell repertoires in COVID-19. Study in general: In each case, the material was cDNA or gDNA derived from T cells, B-cell-depleted T cells, or PBMCs.

In the original analysis: Scientists estimated how many nucleated cells there were by amplifying reference gene primers. The data were produced by immunoSEQ multiplex PCR, yet TCRdb's version contains in-frame clones alone and is incomplete. That table furnishes V, J and clone size, whereas the DNA furnished D and trimming. This table has fewer than 150,000 clones, about 87% appearing once. The CDR3 runs to 14 residues. V shed 1 base and J shed 0 bases, with 9 bases lying between them. Germline values: CDR1 SQVTM, CDR2 ANQGSEA. The TCR was taken from a human donor in a cohort sampled during active COVID-19. The chain carries TRBV29-1 and TRBJ1-1; D is perhaps TRBD1 (5 bases). Material: peripheral blood. CDR3 nucleotide sequence: TGCAGCGTTGAAGGACAGATCATGAACACTGAAGCTTTCTTT. Translation: CSVEGQIMNTEAFF.